These 29 T cell receptor beta chains came from one sample sequenced in a study of blood T cell repertoires in COVID-19. Here immunoSEQ multiplex PCR was the method, and the copy in TCRdb shows in-frame clones only, minus some. The sample yields around 300,000 clones, 80% to 90% seen once. Material: peripheral blood. These TCRs come from a woman aged 50 to 65 who had recovered from COVID-19.

The chain links TRBV18 to TRBJ1-5; a weak D match, TRBD1 (5 bases). The germline gives CDR1 KGHSH, CDR2 LQKENI. The CDR3 totals 16 residues. V shed 4 bases and J shed 0 bases, with 13 bases lying between them. In DNA form, the CDR3 reads TGTGCCAGCTCACTTTCGTCAGGGAATAGCAATCAGCCCCAGCATTTT. Amino acid sequence: CASSLSSGNSNQPQHF.

This clone has only one observation. Written as DNA, the CDR3 is TGCGCCAGCAGCCGCGGGACAGGGAAGTACGAGCAGTACTTC. Protein: CASSRGTGKYEQYF. The chain joins TRBV4-3 to TRBJ2-7; 9 positions agree with TRBD1. The trim removed 4 bases at V and 4 bases at J, leaving 5 bases unmatched. Germline CDR1 is LGHNA and CDR2 is YSLEER. The CDR3 covers 14 residues.

This clone was found a few times. CDR3 residues: CATLAGEGAYGYTF. The DNA for the CDR3 is TGTGCCACCCTAGCGGGGGAAGGAGCCTATGGCTACACCTTC. The rearrangement uses TRBV28 and TRBJ1-2, with D possibly TRBD1 on 5 matching bases. This CDR3 has 14 amino acids. Trimming shortened V by 10 bases and J by 4 bases, and 19 bases separated the two germline ends. Germline V gene data show CDR1 as MDHEN and CDR2 as SYDVKM.

The V gene is TRBV7-3, the J gene TRBJ1-2, with D perhaps matching TRBD1 (5 bases). CDR3 length equals 14 residues. Germline lookup yields CDR1 SGHTA and CDR2 FQGTGA. Trimming shortened V by 4 bases and J by 2 bases, and 11 bases separated the two germline ends. CDR3 nucleotides: TGTGCCAGCAGCTCCGGGGCGGGGAACTATGGCTACACCTTC. It codes for CASSSGAGNYGYTF.

Turning to this clone: This sample includes further DNA sequences coding for the same CDR3. This chain uses TRBV5-5 with TRBJ2-7, with TRBD2 matching over 8 bases. The germline gives CDR1 SGHKS, CDR2 YYEKEE (reference sequence). This CDR3 has 14 residues. V was pared by 2 bases and J by 3 bases, with 4 bases of the junction left unmatched. The CDR3 coding sequence is TGTGCCAGCAGCTTAACGGGGACTAGCTACGAGCAGTACTTC. It codes for CASSLTGTSYEQYF.

This clone was detected only a few times. The chain has TRBV4-2 and TRBJ1-6, with 9 bases fitting TRBD1. This CDR3 region has 14 residues. Germline assignment: CDR1 LGHNA and CDR2 YNFKEQ. The V segment lost 6 bases and the J segment 8 bases; nucleotides outside the gene matches: 5. In DNA, the CDR3 is TGTGCCAGCAGTCGGGACAGGGTAGATTCACCCCTCCACTTT. Amino acid sequence: CASSRDRVDSPLHF.

The chain is built from TRBV18 and TRBJ2-1; 7 positions match TRBD2. V gave up 3 bases and J gave up 10 bases; unmatched junction bases: 9. Germline CDR1 reads KGHSH; CDR2 reads LQKENI. This CDR3 spans 14 amino acids. The CDR3 loop is CASSPTRGDGEQFF. The DNA for the CDR3 is TGTGCCAGCTCACCCACCCGGGGGGATGGGGAGCAGTTCTTC. Using reference TRBV18 and TRBJ2-1 for the parts outside the CDR3, the full variable domain is NAGVMQNPRHLVRRRGQEARLRCSPMKGHSHVYWYRQLPEEGLKFMVYLQKENIIDESGMPKERFSAEFPKEGPSILRIQQVVRGDSAAYFCASSPTRGDGEQFFGPGTRLTVL.

The chain uses TRBV9 and TRBJ2-3, with 11 bases lining up with TRBD2. The V gene's germline CDR1 is SGDLS and CDR2 YYNGEE. The V and J ends lost 4 bases and 6 bases, in that order; junction bases with no gene match: 7. CDR3 size: 15 residues. The CDR3 spells CASSPHSGGADTQYF. The CDR3 nucleotides read TGTGCCAGCAGCCCCCATAGCGGGGGGGCGGATACGCAGTATTTT.

The chain combines TRBV7-3 with TRBJ2-2; TRBD2 matches 7 bases. After removal of 3 bases from V and 1 base from J, the junction contained 2 bases not matched to a gene. The CDR3 contains 15 residues. Germline CDR1 and CDR2: SGHTA and FQGTGA. CDR3 protein: CASSFSGENTGELFF. The CDR3 DNA sequence: TGTGCCAGCAGCTTCAGCGGGGAGAACACCGGGGAGCTGTTTTTT.

The chain links TRBV29-1 to TRBJ2-3; TRBD2 agrees at 8 bases. Germline-derived CDR1 and CDR2 are SQVTM and ANQGSEA. Trimming cost V 4 bases and J 5 bases; bases outside gene matches: 5. The CDR3 is 13 residues long. CDR3 in amino acids: CSVGTSSRDTQYF. In nucleotides, the CDR3 is TGCAGCGTTGGGACTAGCAGTAGAGATACGCAGTATTTT.

The chain is built from TRBV15 and TRBJ2-5; TRBD1 might be the D (6 bases). The germline gives CDR1 LNHNV, CDR2 YYDKDF (reference sequence). The CDR3 extends over 14 amino acids. Trimming stripped 8 bases from V and 3 bases from J, with 16 bases between. CDR3 in DNA: TGTGCCACCTCCGGCAGGGGTGGGGAAGAGACCCAGTACTTC. It codes for CATSGRGGEETQYF.

V and J are TRBV28 and TRBJ2-1; 10 bases match TRBD2. V trimming: 5 bases; J trimming: 3 bases; junction bases outside the gene matches: 1. This CDR3 has 14 residues. Germline CDR1 and CDR2: MDHEN and SYDVKM. The CDR3 DNA follows: TGTGCCAGCAGTGGACTAGCGGTCTACAATGAGCAGTTCTTC. It is translated as CASSGLAVYNEQFF.

The V and J genes are TRBV6-5 and TRBJ1-1; D not resolved. Germline V gene sequence: CDR1 MNHEY, CDR2 SVGAGI. The CDR3 loop spans 16 amino acids. Trimming cost V 0 bases and J 2 bases, with 13 bases left between them. The CDR3 DNA reads as TGTGCCAGCAGTTACTCGTCGGTCACGGTTAACACTGAAGCTTTCTTT. Amino acids: CASSYSSVTVNTEAFF.

V usage is TRBV4-2 and J usage is TRBJ2-7; 11 bases are a match to TRBD2. CDR1 is LGHNA, CDR2 YNFKEQ, per germline. V was clipped by 3 bases and J by 3 bases; unmatched bases: 10. This CDR3 contains 17 residues. CDR3 amino acids: CASSQQKYTSGGYEQYF. CDR3 bases: TGTGCCAGCAGCCAGCAAAAATATACTAGCGGGGGCTACGAGCAGTACTTC.

The chain recombines TRBV18 with TRBJ1-2; unclear D gene. The V gene lost 3 bases and the J gene lost 4 bases, with 12 bases spanning the gap. From germline, CDR1 is KGHSH and CDR2 LQKENI. There are 14 residues in the CDR3. CDR3 nucleotides: TGTGCCAGCTCACCTCCCGCTCTGCGCTATGGCTACACCTTC. This codes for CASSPPALRYGYTF.

The chain links TRBV2 to TRBJ2-7; 10 nucleotides agree with TRBD2. CDR3 size: 17 residues. With 4 bases clipped from V and 2 bases from J, the junction kept 11 bases outside the gene matches. In germline, CDR1 is SNHLY, CDR2 FYNNEI. In DNA, the CDR3 is TGTGCCAGCAGTGCTGGAGGTCTAGCGGGGGATGCCTACGAGCAGTACTTC. As protein: CASSAGGLAGDAYEQYF.

V gene TRBV7-9 combines with J gene TRBJ1-1; weak D call: TRBD1 (6 bases). This CDR3 has 15 residues. Germline lookup yields CDR1 SEHNR and CDR2 FQNEAQ (reference sequence). With 4 bases removed from V and 3 bases from J, the gap between germline ends came to 15 bases. CDR3 in amino acids: CASSSNLRGDTEAFF. The DNA for the CDR3 is TGTGCCAGCAGCTCGAATCTCAGGGGAGACACTGAAGCTTTCTTT.

The chain employs TRBV7-3 and TRBJ1-1; 7 bases line up with TRBD1. Germline CDR1 is SGHTA and CDR2 is FQGTGA. Losses at the gene ends were 5 bases for V and 0 bases for J; bases not matched to a gene: 3. CDR3 length: 14 residues. The CDR3: CASSPGGMNTEAFF. CDR3 in DNA: TGTGCCAGCAGCCCAGGGGGAATGAACACTGAAGCTTTCTTT.

The V call is TRBV7-9, the J call TRBJ1-3; 7 nucleotides agree with TRBD1. CDR3 length equals 16 residues. V lost 2 bases and J lost 2; bases outside the gene matches: 6. CDR1 is SEHNR and CDR2 is FQNEAQ in the germline V gene (reference sequence). The CDR3 DNA follows: TGTGCCAGCAGCTTACGGCGCACAGGGGCTGGAAACACCATATATTTT. This sequence encodes CASSLRRTGAGNTIYF. The variable domain in full, completed from reference TRBV7-9 and TRBJ1-3, reads DTGVSQNPRHKITKRGQNVTFRCDPISEHNRLYWYRQTLGQGPEFLTYFQNEAQLEKSRLLSDRFSAERPKGSFSTLEIQRTEQGDSAMYLCASSLRRTGAGNTIYFGEGSWLTVV.

The chain joins TRBV4-1 to TRBJ2-7; D possibly corresponds to TRBD2 (6 bases). The CDR3 runs 15 residues. V dropped 5 bases and J dropped 1 base, with 15 bases sitting between them. The germline V gene has CDR1 MGHRA and CDR2 YSYEKL. CDR3 in DNA: TGCGCCAGCAGCTTTCTCGGGACTCCTTCCTACGAGCAGTACTTC. It yields the protein CASSFLGTPSYEQYF.

The J gene is TRBJ2-7, the V gene TRBV15; D might be TRBD2 (6 bases). Trimming shortened V by 5 bases and J by 3 bases, and 23 bases separated the two germline ends. Germline CDR1 reads LNHNV; CDR2 reads YYDKDF (reference sequence). CDR3 length: 17 residues. CDR3 sequence reads: CATSWETRPGLNYEQYF. In DNA form, the CDR3 reads TGTGCCACCAGCTGGGAAACGAGACCGGGACTGAACTACGAGCAGTACTTC.

This rearrangement joins TRBV28 to TRBJ1-2; 10 positions agree with TRBD1. CDR3 size: 15 residues. Germline trimming cut 4 bases from V and 2 bases from J; bases unmatched to any gene: 4. Germline V CDR1 and CDR2: MDHEN, SYDVKM. Here the CDR3 reads CASSSGGQGNYGYTF. As DNA, the CDR3 is TGTGCCAGCAGTTCGGGGGGACAGGGGAACTATGGCTACACCTTC.

V is TRBV4-1 and J is TRBJ2-2; the D gene is possibly TRBD1 (6 bases). Trimming removed 1 base at V and 6 bases at J, with 9 bases between. Germline CDR1 is MGHRA and CDR2 is YSYEKL. This CDR3 is built from 14 residues. The CDR3 DNA reads as TGCGCCAGCAGCCAAGGGACAGTACCCGGGGAGCTGTTTTTT. Residues: CASSQGTVPGELFF.

The chain recombines TRBV7-6 with TRBJ2-7, with D maybe TRBD1 (7 bases). The CDR3 extends over 15 amino acids. The ends were cut back, 4 bases at V and 2 bases at J, with 15 bases in the middle. CDR1 SGHVS and CDR2 FNYEAQ come from the germline V gene. The chain's CDR3 is CASSSYQGGAYEQYF. CDR3 DNA: TGTGCCAGCAGCTCGTACCAGGGGGGCGCCTACGAGCAGTACTTC.

The J gene is TRBJ2-1, the V gene TRBV1; the table's D gene call, TRBD2, was not cross checked with the DNA. TRBV1 is a pseudogene. The CDR3 loop spans 13 amino acids. The CDR3 sequence: CTLHGEGYNEQFF. CDR3 sequence (DNA): TGCACCTTGCACGGGGAGGGCTACAATGAGCAGTTCTTC.

V is TRBV29-1 and J is TRBJ1-5, with D uncertain. V was pared by 4 bases and J by 5 bases, with 12 bases between. The CDR3 extends over 13 amino acids. Germline-derived CDR1 and CDR2 are SQVTM and ANQGSEA. CDR3 in amino acids: CSVVTGRDQPQHF. The CDR3 DNA sequence: TGCAGCGTTGTGACCGGGAGGGATCAGCCCCAGCATTTT.

J is TRBJ1-1 and V is TRBV6-5, with D possibly TRBD1 on 5 matching bases. V lost 6 bases to trimming and J lost 7 bases, with 18 bases between them. Germline values: CDR1 MNHEY, CDR2 SVGAGI. CDR3 length equals 14 residues. Written as DNA, the CDR3 is TGTGCCAGCAGCCCCTGGGGGGGTGGGAATGAAGCTTTCTTT. Amino acid sequence: CASSPWGGGNEAFF.

J is TRBJ2-2 and V is TRBV4-3; the D is unclear. The CDR3 has 13 amino acids. V was pared by 3 bases and J by 6 bases, with 8 bases between. Germline CDR1 reads LGHNA; CDR2 reads YSLEER. This chain's CDR3 is CASSHRNSGELFF. CDR3 coding DNA: TGCGCCAGCAGCCACAGAAATTCCGGGGAGCTGTTTTTT.

This clone has only a few counts. The CDR3 loop is CASSLMGTGRSGANVLTF. As DNA, the CDR3 is TGTGCCAGCAGCTTGATGGGGACAGGCCGCTCTGGGGCCAACGTCCTGACTTTC. The chain carries TRBV21-1 and TRBJ2-6; TRBD1, the table's D call, was not compared with the DNA. TRBV21-1 is described as a pseudogene. The CDR3 runs to 18 residues.